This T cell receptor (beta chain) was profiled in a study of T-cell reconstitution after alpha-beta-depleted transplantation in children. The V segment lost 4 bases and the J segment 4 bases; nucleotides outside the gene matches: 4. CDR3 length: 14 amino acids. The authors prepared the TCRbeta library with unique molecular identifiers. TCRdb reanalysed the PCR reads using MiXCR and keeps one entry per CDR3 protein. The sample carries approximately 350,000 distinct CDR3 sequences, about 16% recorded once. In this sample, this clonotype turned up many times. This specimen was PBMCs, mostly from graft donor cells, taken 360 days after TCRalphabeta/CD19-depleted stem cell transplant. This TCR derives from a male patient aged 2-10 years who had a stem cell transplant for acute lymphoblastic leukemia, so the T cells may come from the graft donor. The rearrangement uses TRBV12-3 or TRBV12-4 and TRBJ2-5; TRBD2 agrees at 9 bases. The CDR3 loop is CASSYLTSGETQYF. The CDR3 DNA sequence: TGTGCCAGCAGTTACCTGACTAGCGGAGAGACCCAGTACTTC.